This TCR beta chain was sequenced during a study of blood T cell repertoires in COVID-19. Original processing notes: Using reference gene primer amplification, nucleated cell counts were estimated. The method was immunoSEQ multiplex PCR; TCRdb's version includes in-frame clones alone and lacks a portion of them. Clone size and V and J calls were adopted from that table, with D and trimming inferred from the DNA. The repertoire has some 200,000 clones, around 82% of them found once; the top ten carry more than 10%. The receptor was derived from a middle-aged woman with acute or convalescent COVID-19. The sample comprised peripheral blood.

The CDR3 nucleotides are TGTGCCAGCAGTCAACAGGGTTGGCGGGAGAATGAGCAGTTCTTC. Protein sequence: CASSQQGWRENEQFF. V and J are TRBV6-5 and TRBJ2-1; D possibly corresponds to TRBD2 (7 bases). Germline CDR1 is MNHEY and CDR2 is SVGAGI. The CDR3 runs to 15 residues. Trimming removed 5 bases from V and 7 bases from J, with 18 bases in between.